The 21 T cell receptor beta chains below were found in one sample sequenced in a study of blood T cell repertoires in COVID-19. Profiling relied on immunoSEQ multiplex PCR, and the TCRdb table lists in-frame clones only, not all of them. The sample consists of approximately 210,000 clones, less than 90% of them appearing once. The sequenced material came from peripheral blood. Source of these receptors: a man aged 35 to 55 with acute or convalescent COVID-19.

The chain joins TRBV30 to TRBJ2-2; tentative D call: TRBD1 (5 bases). CDR3 length: 15 residues. Trimming took off 1 base at V and 6 bases at J, with 15 bases between the two ends. CDR1 is GTSNPN, CDR2 SVGIG, per germline (reference sequence). The CDR3 DNA reads TGTGCCTGGAGTGAGGGGCAGGGTATGGCCGGGGAGCTGTTTTTT. Amino acids: CAWSEGQGMAGELFF.

This chain connects TRBV7-2 to TRBJ1-5, with D unclear. Germline CDR1 is SGHTA and CDR2 is FQGNSA. With 2 bases removed from V and 6 bases from J, the gap between germline ends came to 11 bases. The CDR3 contains 14 residues. The CDR3 bases are TGTGCCAGCAGCTTAAGAAGGGAGGGTCAGCCCCAGCATTTT. Translating gives CASSLRREGQPQHF.

The gene calls are TRBV19 and TRBJ2-2, with D perhaps TRBD2 (5 bases). The CDR3 has 15 amino acids. V lost 3 bases, J lost 7 bases, and 15 bases lay in between. CDR1 LNHDA and CDR2 SQIVND come from the germline V gene (reference sequence). The CDR3 protein is CASSIVSEGSGELFF. The DNA of the CDR3 is TGTGCCAGTAGTATCGTTTCTGAGGGCAGCGGGGAGCTGTTTTTT.

This clone was found a few times. The rearrangement uses TRBV29-1 and TRBJ2-1; the match to TRBD2 covers 8 bases. CDR3 length equals 15 residues. Trimming took 1 base from V and 9 from J; bases not matched to a gene: 11. Germline CDR1 is SQVTM and CDR2 is ANQGSEA. The CDR3 DNA is TGCAGCGTTGAAGCCCTACGGGGGGGCCGCGCTGAGCAGTTCTTC. Translated, it gives CSVEALRGGRAEQFF.

CDR3 amino acids: CATTRQGEHQPQHF. CDR3 DNA: TGTGCCACGACGAGACAGGGAGAGCATCAGCCCCAGCATTTT. The V gene is TRBV6-5, the J gene TRBJ1-5, with TRBD1 identical over 7 bases. Germline CDR1 and CDR2: MNHEY and SVGAGI. The CDR3 sequence is 14 residues long. Unmatched junction bases numbered 11, after V lost 10 bases and J lost 5 bases.

This chain joins TRBV7-2 and TRBJ2-3; 8 bases map to TRBD2. The V gene end was trimmed by 8 bases and the J gene end by 3 bases; junction bases not matched to a gene: 10. Germline assignment: CDR1 SGHTA and CDR2 FQGNSA. CDR3 length: 15 residues. This chain's CDR3 is CASRRSGGPTDTQYF. The CDR3 DNA sequence: TGTGCCAGCCGCAGGTCGGGAGGGCCGACAGATACGCAGTATTTT.

The chain has TRBV19 and TRBJ2-4, with a possible D match to TRBD2 (5 bases). CDR3 length: 19 residues. Germline V CDR1 and CDR2: LNHDA, SQIVND (reference sequence). V lost 2 bases and J lost 0, with 20 bases in between. The CDR3 region is CASSIRTGPSFVAKNIQYF. The CDR3 nucleotides are TGTGCCAGTAGTATAAGGACGGGCCCTAGCTTTGTAGCCAAAAACATTCAGTACTTC.

The J gene is TRBJ1-1, the V gene TRBV5-1; D remains unclear. V dropped 0 bases and J dropped 5 bases, with 8 bases sitting between them. Germline loops: CDR1 SGHRS, CDR2 YFSETQ. This CDR3 spans 13 amino acids. The CDR3 region is CASSLAGETEAFF. CDR3 coding DNA: TGCGCCAGCAGCTTGGCCGGGGAAACTGAAGCTTTCTTT.

J is TRBJ1-1 and V is TRBV9; D perhaps matches TRBD1 (6 bases). The CDR3 runs 13 residues. V was cut by 7 bases and J by 4 bases, with 14 bases left in between. In germline, CDR1 is SGDLS, CDR2 YYNGEE. The chain's CDR3 is CASSGDAGTEAFF. CDR3 in DNA: TGTGCCAGCTCAGGGGACGCGGGCACTGAAGCTTTCTTT.

The genes are TRBV7-8 and TRBJ2-7; TRBD1 matches at 12 bases. The CDR3 runs to 17 residues. The V segment lost 2 bases and the J segment 2 bases; nucleotides outside the gene matches: 7. Germline V CDR1 and CDR2: SGHVS, FQNEAQ. The CDR3 coding sequence is TGTGCCAGCAGCTTACCCCCCGGGACAGGGGGCACCTACGAGCAGTACTTC. Its translation is CASSLPPGTGGTYEQYF.

V usage is TRBV28 and J usage is TRBJ2-7; the match to TRBD1 covers 10 bases. Germline V gene data show CDR1 as MDHEN and CDR2 as SYDVKM. CDR3 size: 18 residues. Trimming cost V 2 bases and J 2 bases; bases outside gene matches: 12. CDR3 protein: CASSLVLGQGLRTYEQYF. The CDR3 nucleotides are TGTGCCAGCAGTTTAGTTTTGGGACAGGGGCTTCGGACCTACGAGCAGTACTTC.

The J gene is TRBJ2-6, the V gene TRBV21-1; the table's D call, TRBD1, was not checked against the DNA. TRBV21-1 is a pseudogene locus. CDR3 size: 13 residues. The CDR3 protein is CGEGVSGANVLTF. The CDR3 nucleotides read TGTGGAGAGGGGGTCTCTGGGGCCAACGTCCTGACTTTC.

V usage is TRBV3-1 (or the pseudogene TRBV3-2) and J usage is TRBJ2-5; D is possibly TRBD1 (5 bases). Per the germline V gene, CDR1 is LGHDT and CDR2 is YNNKEL (reference sequence). The CDR3 runs to 15 residues. V dropped 1 base and J dropped 5 bases, with 14 bases sitting between them. Here the CDR3 reads CASSQGLGVGETQYF. As DNA, the CDR3 is TGTGCCAGCAGCCAAGGCTTAGGGGTCGGGGAGACCCAGTACTTC.

The chain is built from TRBV6-5 and TRBJ2-7; D is uncertain. CDR1 and CDR2 from the germline V gene are MNHEY and SVGAGI. The length of the CDR3 is 14 residues. Deletions cut 6 bases from V and 0 bases from J, with 12 bases between. The CDR3 DNA is TGTGCCAGCAGGGGCCAGATTAGCTCCTACGAGCAGTACTTC. It translates to CASRGQISSYEQYF.

V is TRBV5-1 and J is TRBJ2-1, with 13 bases lining up with TRBD2. Per the germline V gene, CDR1 is SGHRS and CDR2 is YFSETQ. The ends lost 7 bases at V and 10 bases at J; junction bases unmatched: 11. The CDR3 is 15 residues long. CDR3: CASLLGTSGEREQFF. The CDR3 region has the DNA TGCGCCAGCCTGCTCGGGACTAGCGGGGAAAGGGAGCAGTTCTTC.

J is TRBJ2-3 and V is TRBV24-1; 13 nucleotides align to TRBD2. Germline values: CDR1 KGHDR, CDR2 SFDVKD. The CDR3 loop spans 16 amino acids. V lost 3 bases, J lost 8 bases, and 7 bases stayed unmatched. CDR3 coding DNA: TGTGCCACCAGTGATCCGACTAGCGGGAGGTATGGTACGCAGTATTTT. Its translation: CATSDPTSGRYGTQYF.

This chain connects TRBV5-1 to TRBJ2-7, with D perhaps matching TRBD1 (5 bases). Trimming cost V 5 bases and J 12 bases, with 21 bases left between them. The germline CDR1 and CDR2 sequences are SGHRS and YFSETQ. The CDR3 runs 13 residues. The CDR3 reads CASRYLGADRWYF. The CDR3 DNA follows: TGCGCCAGCAGATACCTTGGGGCAGATCGATGGTACTTC.

This rearrangement joins TRBV5-1 to TRBJ2-2; D is perhaps TRBD1 (6 bases). The V end lost 4 bases, the J end lost 3 bases, and 13 bases lay between the germline ends. Germline assignment: CDR1 SGHRS and CDR2 YFSETQ. This CDR3 comprises 15 residues. In DNA form, the CDR3 reads TGCGCCAGCAGCCCCGTAACAGGGCACACCGGGGAGCTGTTTTTT. This codes for CASSPVTGHTGELFF.

This chain uses TRBV4-1 with TRBJ1-5; D is ambiguous. Germline assignment: CDR1 MGHRA and CDR2 YSYEKL. V was trimmed by 4 bases and J by 4 bases, leaving 14 bases between them. This CDR3 spans 15 amino acids. The chain's CDR3 is CASSLRGEGNQPQHF. The CDR3, as DNA: TGCGCCAGCAGCCTTCGGGGAGAAGGAAATCAGCCCCAGCATTTT.

This clone was seen just once. The chain couples TRBV9 to TRBJ1-2; D gene unclear. Germline assignment: CDR1 SGDLS and CDR2 YYNGEE. The CDR3 has 13 residues. Trimming pared 0 bases from V and 8 bases from J, leaving 11 bases between. CDR3 nucleotide sequence: TGTGCCAGCAGCGTAGTGGTCGGAGGGGGCTACACCTTC. Residues: CASSVVVGGGYTF.

The rearrangement links TRBV7-9 to TRBJ2-7; TRBD1 aligns across 7 bases. The germline V gene encodes CDR1 SEHNR and CDR2 FQNEAQ (reference sequence). V trimming: 4 bases; J trimming: 2 bases; junction bases outside the gene matches: 8. This CDR3 comprises 15 residues. The CDR3 sequence is CASSYERTGPYEQYF. CDR3 DNA sequence: TGTGCCAGCAGCTATGAAAGGACAGGACCCTACGAGCAGTACTTC.